This entry concerns a single T cell receptor beta chain. Its antigen remains unidentified. This entry belongs to a study of T-cell memory formation after mild COVID-19. Germline trimming cut 3 bases from V and 2 bases from J; bases unmatched to any gene: 0. The V gene's germline CDR1 is DFQATT and CDR2 SNEGSKA (reference sequence). The CDR3 covers 14 residues. TCRdb processed the 5' RACE reads anew with MiXCR; each CDR3 protein has one entry. Among roughly 110,000 distinct CDR3 sequences listed, 12% were seen once. Overall study results and limits: Researchers report contracting CD4+ clones mostly in CM and EM, with CD8+ clones in EMRA. Some clones that responded were present in memory (sampled pre-infection), which suggests cross-reactive memory joined.

The chain recombines TRBV20-1 with TRBJ2-6; 8 bases are a match to TRBD1. This TCR came from an adult woman who had mild COVID-19 (a few samples of this study predate the infection). Cell type and time point are not known. The sequencing input was PBMCs or a T cell subset sorted from them (not recorded which). In nucleotides, the CDR3 is TGCAGTGCTAGGACAGGGGCTGGGGCCAACGTCCTGACTTTC. Translated: CSARTGAGANVLTF.